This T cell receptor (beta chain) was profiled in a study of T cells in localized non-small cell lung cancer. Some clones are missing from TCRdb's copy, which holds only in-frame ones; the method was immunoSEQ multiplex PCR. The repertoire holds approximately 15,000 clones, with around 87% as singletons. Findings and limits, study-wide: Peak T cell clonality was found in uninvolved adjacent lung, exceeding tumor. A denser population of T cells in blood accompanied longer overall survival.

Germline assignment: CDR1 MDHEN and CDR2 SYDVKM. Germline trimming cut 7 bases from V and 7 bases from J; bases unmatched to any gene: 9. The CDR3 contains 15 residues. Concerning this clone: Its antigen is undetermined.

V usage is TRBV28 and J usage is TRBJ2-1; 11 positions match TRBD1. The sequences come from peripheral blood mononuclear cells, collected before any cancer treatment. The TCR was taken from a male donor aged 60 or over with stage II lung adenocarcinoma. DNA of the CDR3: TGTGCCAGCATGGATTCGGGACAGGGGGGGAATGAGCAGTTCTTC. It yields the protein CASMDSGQGGNEQFF.